This T cell receptor (beta chain) is from a study of regulatory T cells in long-lasting Graves disease. The germline CDR1 and CDR2 sequences are SGHDN and FVKESK. The CDR3 has 14 amino acids. Trimming removed 6 bases from V and 0 bases from J, with 11 bases in between. Concerning this clonotype: The antigen remains undetermined.

Building the TCR beta libraries relied on iRepertoire HTBI primers, and CDR3 regions underwent Arm-PCR. MiXCR, applied by TCRdb to the multiplex PCR reads, yields one record per CDR3 protein. The sample lists fewer than 650,000 distinct CDR3 sequences, 15% to 20% occurring once. As to time point: newly diagnosed GD, antithyroid drugs for less than 3 months. Extracted RNA from PBMCs served as the source of the TCR library. Broader study findings: Segments TRBV28, TRBJ1-2 and TRBJ2-5 showed preferential usage in persistent disease.

The sample was also reused in another study, on T cells in Graves' hyperthyroidism and ophthalmopathy.

The source of this sequence is a man between 18 and 35 years old with Graves disease. The sequences come from peripheral blood mononuclear cells (PBMCs), collected at new diagnosis, from a patient treated with antithyroid drugs. The genes are TRBV14 and TRBJ1-2, with no clear D. This CDR3 reads CASSVYSANYGYTF. DNA of the CDR3: TGTGCCAGCAGTGTCTACTCCGCTAACTATGGCTACACCTTC.